This T cell receptor (beta chain) was recorded in a study of T cells after posttransplantation cyclophosphamide. Remarks on this clone: Its antigen is not known.

Whole-study results and caveats: Recipient CMV seropositivity and CMV reactivation strongly tracked TRB clonality. Later post-transplant blood repertoires were often dominated by donor CD8+ memory clones.

Generated by immunoSEQ multiplex PCR, the TCRdb table keeps only in-frame clones and is missing some. The table records 420 or so clones, 86% of them present only once. V dropped 6 bases and J dropped 10 bases, with 10 bases sitting between them. This CDR3 has 11 residues. The specimen was CD8+ T cells sorted from bone marrow. The sequence was collected from a man between 50 and 59 years old. The genes are TRBV23-1 and TRBJ2-1; weak D call: TRBD1 (5 bases). TRBV23-1 is known as an ORF, though its function is uncertain. CDR3 residues: CASRRRGEQFF. The DNA for the CDR3 is TGCGCCAGCAGGAGAAGGGGCGAGCAGTTCTTC.